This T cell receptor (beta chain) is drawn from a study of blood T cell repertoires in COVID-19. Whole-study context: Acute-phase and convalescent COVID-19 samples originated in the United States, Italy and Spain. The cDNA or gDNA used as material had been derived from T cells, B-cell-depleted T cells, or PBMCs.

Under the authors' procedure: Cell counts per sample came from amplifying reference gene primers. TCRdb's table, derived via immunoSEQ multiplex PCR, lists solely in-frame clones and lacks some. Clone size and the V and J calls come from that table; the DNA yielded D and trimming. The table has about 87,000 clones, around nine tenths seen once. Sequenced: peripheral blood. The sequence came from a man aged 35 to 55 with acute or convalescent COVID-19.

CDR3 loop: CASSLVGQNTDTQYF. In nucleotides, the CDR3 is TGCGCCAGCAGCTTGGTTGGACAGAACACAGATACGCAGTATTTT. This sequence joins TRBV5-1 and TRBJ2-3; maybe TRBD1 (6 bases). The V end was cut by 0 bases, the J end by 2 bases, with 10 bases between. CDR1 is SGHRS and CDR2 is YFSETQ in the germline V gene. The CDR3 has 15 residues. Combining the CDR3 with reference TRBV5-1 and TRBJ2-3 gives the whole variable domain KAGVTQTPRYLIKTRGQQVTLSCSPISGHRSVSWYQQTPGQGLQFLFEYFSETQRNKGNFPGRFSGRQFSNSRSEMNVSTLELGDSALYLCASSLVGQNTDTQYFGPGTRLTVL.